This entry features one T cell receptor (beta chain) sequence. As yet, its antigen is unknown. It was with amplified housekeeping genes that FFPE tumor DNA was quantified. Clones were read by immunoSEQ multiplex PCR, and TCRdb kept only the in-frame ones, dropping some. The data contain roughly 700 clones, around two fifths of them singletons. This sample was included in a study of PD-L1 blockade in urothelial cancer. Across the study: Twenty-five of 29 patients were men who had bladder-origin urothelial cancer. General observations from the study: One FFPE tumor sample per patient was analyzed, and none was taken right before treatment. Durable-benefit patients showed a higher share of tumor-infiltrating T cells.

Trimming shortened V by 7 bases and J by 0 bases, and 6 bases separated the two germline ends. Germline CDR1 is MDHEN and CDR2 is SYDVKM. The CDR3 length is 12 residues. V usage is TRBV28 and J usage is TRBJ1-2; the D is unclear. The specimen was tumor tissue, collected before atezolizumab (anti-PD-L1) treatment. This receptor was obtained from a man between 65 and 85 years old with urothelial cancer. The CDR3 is CASTGPNYGYTF. Written as DNA, the CDR3 is TGTGCCAGCACGGGTCCTAACTATGGCTACACCTTC.